This T cell receptor beta chain was sequenced in a study of blood T cells in healthy people across ages. The authors ran a second PCR of 7 to 11 cycles using a sample-barcoded 5' primer and a J-beta primer mix. Via MiXCR, TCRdb re-called the 5' RACE reads, giving one row per CDR3 protein. The sample has roughly 700,000 distinct CDR3 sequences; over 45% are singletons. The CDR3 extends over 11 amino acids. Germline V gene lookup returns CDR1 MNHEY and CDR2 SMNVEV (reference sequence). V gave up 7 bases and J gave up 11 bases; unmatched junction bases: 7. Input material: blood. The source is a woman aged 55-69 years in good health. This sequence joins TRBV27 and TRBJ1-1, with 7 bases lining up with TRBD1. The CDR3 loop is CASKYRGDAFF. The DNA for the CDR3 is TGTGCCAGCAAATACAGGGGTGACGCTTTCTTT.